This T cell receptor beta chain was retrieved from a study of early T cells in non-severe SARS-CoV-2 infection. As part of library construction, unique molecular identifiers were attached to individual cDNA molecules. Each CDR3 protein is one row after TCRdb ran MiXCR on the 5' RACE reads. The sample includes 65,000 to 95,000 distinct CDR3 sequences, around 17% of them seen just once. Many counts were recorded for this clonotype. This CDR3 has 14 amino acids. V was pared by 1 base and J by 5 bases, with 10 bases between. The germline V gene has CDR1 KGHSH and CDR2 LQKENI. The V gene is TRBV18, the J gene TRBJ2-3, with D perhaps TRBD1 or TRBD2 (6 bases each). What was sequenced was whole blood. The clonotype comes from an adult who was a healthcare worker with PCR-confirmed SARS-CoV-2 infection or an uninfected control (not recorded which). The CDR3 coding sequence is TGTGCCAGCTCACCACAGGGGGAGGAAGATACGCAGTATTTT. This encodes CASSPQGEEDTQYF.